What follows describes a single T cell receptor beta chain. This sample stems from a study of blood T cells in healthy people across ages. The length of the CDR3 is 15 residues. Primers used in a second PCR of roughly 6 to 11 cycles were a sample-barcoded 5' primer and a J-beta primer mix. TCRdb re-called the 5' RACE reads through MiXCR, storing one row per CDR3 protein. This table has about 1.6 million distinct CDR3 sequences, around 35% appearing once. Sequencing was carried out using blood. The V gene is TRBV21-1, the J gene TRBJ2-7. TRBV21-1 is a documented pseudogene. The TCR originated in a woman in her 30s in good health. Here the CDR3 DNA reads TGTGCCAGCCTACGTGGCGGAAACGGATCCTACGAGCAGTACTTC. It yields the protein CASLRGGNGSYEQYF.